Listed below are T cell receptor beta chains from one sample, sequenced in a study of cytomegalovirus exposure and HLA in healthy donors. The protocol was immunoSEQ multiplex PCR, while the TCRdb copy is restricted to in-frame clones and leaves out a portion. This table has around 160,000 clones, about 80% appearing once. What was sequenced was PBMCs. The receptors come from a man in his fifties or sixties in good health and CMV-seropositive. CDR3s include the opening cysteine and the closing phenylalanine or tryptophan. A D gene is named only where the DNA matches it firmly. The size field is filled for only some rows; it gives once, few, many or a size class.

TRBV23-1	TRBJ2-3	TRBD2	once	CASSQPLAGGTDTQYF	TGCGCCAGCAGTCAACCTCTAGCGGGGGGCACAGATACGCAGTATTTT
TRBV6-6	TRBJ1-2	TRBD1	NA	CASSPAGGRGYGYTF	TGTGCCAGCAGTCCTGCAGGGGGCAGGGGCTATGGCTACACCTTC
TRBV7-2	TRBJ2-5	NA	once	CASSPGQFQETQYF	TGTGCCAGCAGCCCCGGACAGTTTCAAGAGACCCAGTACTTC
TRBV7-6	TRBJ1-1	NA	once	CASSLLDVGQAEAFF	TGTGCCAGCAGCTTATTGGATGTAGGACAAGCCGAAGCTTTCTTT
TRBV14	TRBJ1-1	TRBD1	NA	CASSQVLRTGWNTEAFF	TGTGCCAGCAGCCAAGTTTTACGGACAGGGTGGAACACTGAAGCTTTCTTT
TRBV9	TRBJ2-7	NA	NA	CASSLQPSRGMDEQYF	TGTGCCAGCAGCCTACAGCCCTCTCGTGGTATGGACGAGCAGTACTTC
TRBV4-1	TRBJ1-2	NA	NA	CASSQAAQANYGYTF	TGCGCCAGCAGCCAAGCGGCACAGGCCAACTATGGCTACACCTTC
TRBV6-1	TRBJ1-2	NA	NA	CASTNNAHGYTF	TGTGCCAGCACTAATAACGCCCATGGCTACACCTTC
TRBV9	TRBJ1-4	TRBD1	NA	CASSLGTGDATNEKLFF	TGTGCCAGCAGCCTCGGGACAGGCGATGCAACTAATGAAAAACTGTTTTTT
TRBV2	TRBJ2-1	NA	NA	CASNPLEGSEQFF	TGTGCCAGCAACCCCCTAGAGGGTTCTGAGCAGTTCTTC
TRBV7-2	TRBJ2-3	TRBD2	NA	CASSLGAGGGTDTQYF	TGTGCCAGCAGCTTAGGAGCGGGGGGAGGCACAGATACGCAGTATTTT
TRBV6-6	TRBJ1-4	NA	NA	CASSWPRVTNEKLFF	TGTGCCAGCAGTTGGCCCCGGGTGACGAATGAAAAACTGTTTTTT
TRBV19	TRBJ1-4	TRBD1	NA	CASSAGQFNEKLFF	TGTGCCAGTAGTGCGGGACAGTTTAATGAAAAACTGTTTTTT
TRBV2	TRBJ1-3	NA	NA	CASSGREALGF	TGTGCCAGCAGTGGAAGAGAGGCCCTTGGCTTT
TRBV27	TRBJ1-1	TRBD1	once	CASSRRGEAEAFF	TGTGCCAGCAGTCGCAGGGGGGAGGCTGAAGCTTTCTTT
TRBV25-1	TRBJ2-5	TRBD1	NA	CASSEYSRRGRGETQYF	TGTGCCAGCAGTGAATATAGTCGCAGGGGGCGCGGGGAGACCCAGTACTTC
TRBV6-5	TRBJ1-3	NA	NA	CASRRQVSGNTIYF	TGTGCCAGCAGACGACAGGTCTCTGGAAACACCATATATTTT
TRBV6-1	TRBJ1-5	NA	NA	CASRQGQPQHF	TGTGCCAGCCGCCAGGGACAGCCCCAGCATTTT
TRBV2	TRBJ1-1	NA	NA	CASSATGAIAEAFF	TGTGCCAGCAGTGCGACAGGCGCTATCGCTGAAGCTTTCTTT
TRBV25-1	TRBJ2-2	NA	NA	CASSLDRNTGELFF	TGTGCCAGCAGTCTCGACAGGAACACCGGGGAGCTGTTTTTT
TRBV20-1	TRBJ2-7	TRBD1	NA	CSGQGSYEQYF	TGCAGTGGACAGGGCTCCTACGAGCAGTACTTC
TRBV4-3	TRBJ1-4	NA	NA	CASSQVMGRGEKLFF	TGCGCCAGCAGCCAAGTAATGGGGAGAGGTGAAAAACTGTTTTTT
TRBV5-4	TRBJ1-2	NA	once	CASSLGGTGFLLDTF	TGTGCCAGCAGCTTGGGAGGGACTGGGTTTTTGTTGGACACCTTC
TRBV19	TRBJ1-6	NA	NA	CASSIVADSNSPLHF	TGTGCCAGTAGTATAGTGGCGGACAGTAATTCACCCCTCCACTTT
TRBV5-5	TRBJ1-2	NA	medium-sized	CASSNRTTGPSNYGYTF	TGTGCCAGCAGCAACAGAACGACAGGCCCTTCAAACTATGGCTACACCTTC
TRBV18	TRBJ1-4	NA	NA	CASSPGGTAATNEKLFF	TGTGCCAGCTCACCGGGGGGGACGGCTGCAACTAATGAAAAACTGTTTTTT
TRBV5-1	TRBJ1-2	NA	NA	CASSSGGNYGYTF	TGCGCCAGCAGCTCGGGGGGTAACTATGGCTACACCTTC
TRBV7-2	TRBJ2-2	TRBD1	few	CASSLPGQGRTGELFF	TGTGCCAGCAGCTTACCGGGACAGGGGAGAACCGGGGAGCTGTTTTTT
TRBV19	TRBJ1-6	NA	once	CASKKDQGTNSPLHF	TGTGCCAGTAAAAAGGACCAGGGAACCAATTCACCCCTCCACTTT
TRBV18	TRBJ1-2	TRBD1	NA	CASSPFDREGYTF	TGTGCCAGCTCACCCTTTGACAGGGAGGGCTACACCTTC
TRBV7-2	TRBJ2-1	NA	NA	CASSLARSVRPTYNEQFF	TGTGCCAGCAGCTTAGCGCGAAGCGTCCGCCCAACCTACAATGAGCAGTTCTTC
TRBV6-5	TRBJ1-2	NA	few	CASSSQGHYGYTF	TGTGCCAGCAGTTCGCAGGGGCACTATGGCTACACCTTC
TRBV5-6	TRBJ1-3	NA	once	CASSLEGWTGPLSGNTIYF	TGTGCCAGCAGTCTGGAGGGTTGGACGGGACCTCTCTCTGGAAACACCATATATTTT
TRBV4-1	TRBJ2-5	NA	NA	CASSQAGTQETQYF	TGCGCCAGCAGCCAAGCCGGGACTCAAGAGACCCAGTACTTC
TRBV6-1	TRBJ2-2	NA	NA	CASSGLLRGNTGELFF	TGTGCCAGCAGTGGACTACTCAGGGGGAACACCGGGGAGCTGTTTTTT
TRBV30	TRBJ1-2	NA	NA	CAWSGTESFITNYGYTF	TGTGCCTGGAGTGGGACAGAGTCTTTTATAACTAACTATGGCTACACCTTC
TRBV19	TRBJ1-2	TRBD1	NA	CASSIARTGHGYTF	TGTGCCAGTAGTATAGCCCGGACAGGGCATGGCTACACCTTC
TRBV15	TRBJ2-1	NA	NA	CATSRGTRDITRNEQFF	TGTGCCACCAGCAGAGGAACACGGGACATTACGCGCAATGAGCAGTTCTTC
TRBV19	TRBJ2-2	NA	NA	CASSIVGLSSGELFF	TGTGCCAGTAGTATTGTCGGACTCTCCTCCGGGGAGCTGTTTTTT